This T cell receptor beta chain is drawn from a study of PD-1 blockade in classical Hodgkin lymphoma. Study-level points and caveats: Baseline TCR diversity was reportedly lower in newly diagnosed patients than healthy donors. TCR diversity in CD4+, not CD8+, cells rose significantly by C4D1.

Here immunoSEQ multiplex PCR was the method, and the copy in TCRdb shows in-frame clones only, minus some. The sample lists 57,000 or so clones, about nine tenths occurring once. About this clone itself: Its matching antigen is unknown.

Deletions cut 2 bases from V and 0 bases from J, with 14 bases between. The CDR3 has 16 residues. CDR1 and CDR2 from the germline V gene are MDHEN and SYDVKM. Every patient was affected by relapse after autologous stem cell transplantation, while exposure to brentuximab vedotin was not uniform. Sequencing used peripheral blood mononuclear cells (PBMCs), obtained at baseline. This TCR was recovered from a human donor with classical Hodgkin lymphoma. The chain employs TRBV28 and TRBJ2-7; D could derive from TRBD1 or TRBD2 (5 bases each). The CDR3 nucleotides are TGTGCCAGCAGTTTACGCCGACACGGGACCTCCTACGAGCAGTACTTC. Amino acid sequence: CASSLRRHGTSYEQYF.